This T cell receptor (beta chain) was captured by sequencing in a study of cytomegalovirus exposure and HLA in healthy donors. Study-wide points: In vitro testing confirmed three CMV-associated chains as specific for CMV antigens. The study flagged approximately 180 TCR beta chains as cytomegalovirus-associated.

Researchers ran the PCR with 60 Vbeta and 13 Jbeta primers. Only in-frame clones appear in the TCRdb table, and some are missing; sequencing was by immunoSEQ multiplex PCR. Of around 140,000 clones listed, about 78% are singletons. The V gene's germline CDR1 is SEHNR and CDR2 FQNEAQ (reference sequence). V lost 4 bases to trimming and J lost 7 bases; unmatched junction nucleotides: 7. The CDR3 has 17 amino acids. The donors gave bone marrow, and they were healthy. Unrecorded immune exposure was likely among donors, who were nominally healthy when sampled. In the case of this clone: Its antigen is not identified.

The sample comprised PBMCs. The chain recombines TRBV7-9 with TRBJ2-1, with 16 nucleotides matching TRBD2. The receptor comes from a man aged 45-60 years in good health and CMV-seropositive. This CDR3 reads CASSSPGLAGGQNEQFF. The CDR3 nucleotides read TGTGCCAGCAGCTCGCCGGGACTAGCGGGGGGGCAGAATGAGCAGTTCTTC.